The 14 T cell receptor beta chains below come from one sample, sequenced in a study of shared clonotypes between healthy human individuals. Assay used: immunoSEQ multiplex PCR; TCRdb lists only in-frame clones, some missing. The sample has about 2.4 million clones, 93% seen once; the top ten hold around 0.4%. What was sequenced was naive CD4+ T cells from PBMCs. Subset meaning: CD45RA+ positively selected. The source is a man aged 18 to 35 in good health. Some clones in this sample may be carry-over from other donors' samples.

As concerns this clone: The sample holds other DNA sequences that translate to the same CDR3. This sequence joins TRBV5-1 and TRBJ2-7, with 8 positions matching TRBD1. Germline CDR1 is SGHRS and CDR2 is YFSETQ. The CDR3 is made up of 15 amino acids. The ends lost 4 bases at V and 3 bases at J; junction bases unmatched: 9. CDR3 in DNA: TGCGCCAGCAGCCTCTCCGGGACAGGAAGCTACGAGCAGTACTTC. Residues: CASSLSGTGSYEQYF. Combining the CDR3 with reference TRBV5-1 and TRBJ2-7 gives the whole variable domain KAGVTQTPRYLIKTRGQQVTLSCSPISGHRSVSWYQQTPGQGLQFLFEYFSETQRNKGNFPGRFSGRQFSNSRSEMNVSTLELGDSALYLCASSLSGTGSYEQYFGPGTRLTVT.

The chain is built from TRBV5-1 and TRBJ2-2, with TRBD2 matching 7 bases. Per germline, CDR1 SGHRS and CDR2 YFSETQ. The J segment lost 3 bases and the V segment lost 0 bases, leaving 5 bases of the junction unmatched. The CDR3 covers 16 residues. The CDR3 sequence is CASSLVGRRDTGELFF. DNA of the CDR3: TGCGCCAGCAGCTTGGTCGGGAGGCGTGACACCGGGGAGCTGTTTTTT.

The rearrangement joins TRBV4-3 to TRBJ1-6, with TRBD1 matching over 9 bases. The germline V gene encodes CDR1 LGHNA and CDR2 YSLEER. The CDR3 is 17 residues long. With V trimmed by 4 bases and J by 8 bases, 12 bases remained unmatched. In DNA form, the CDR3 reads TGCGCCAGCAGCCCGCAAGCCGGGGACAGGGTCGATTCACCCCTCCACTTT. Translation: CASSPQAGDRVDSPLHF.

This clone was counted only a few times. The chain couples TRBV5-1 to TRBJ1-2; unclear D gene. The V and J ends lost 2 bases and 5 bases respectively, with 13 bases between them. This CDR3 has 14 amino acids. CDR1 SGHRS and CDR2 YFSETQ come from the germline V gene. The CDR3 DNA reads as TGCGCCAGCAGCTTCCCCTCGACAAGTTATGGCTACACCTTC. It yields the protein CASSFPSTSYGYTF.

The genes are TRBV29-1 and TRBJ2-5, with 7 positions matching TRBD1. J gave up 1 base and V 4 bases, and 6 bases lay outside the gene matches. The CDR3 extends over 14 amino acids. Germline values: CDR1 SQVTM, CDR2 ANQGSEA. CDR3 amino acids: CSVVGRGTQETQYF. The DNA of the CDR3 is TGCAGCGTTGTGGGCAGGGGGACCCAAGAGACCCAGTACTTC.

This chain uses TRBV5-1 with TRBJ2-7; tentative D call: TRBD1 (6 bases). The V and J ends lost 0 bases and 4 bases respectively, with 14 bases between them. The germline CDR1 and CDR2 sequences are SGHRS and YFSETQ. This CDR3 has 15 residues. CDR3 sequence reads: CASSLDRVQTYEQYF. The CDR3 coding sequence is TGCGCCAGCAGCTTGGACAGGGTCCAAACTTACGAGCAGTACTTC.

J is TRBJ2-7 and V is TRBV4-1, with no clear D. This CDR3 has 15 amino acids. Per germline, CDR1 MGHRA and CDR2 YSYEKL. The ends were cut back, 0 bases at V and 2 bases at J, with 11 bases in the middle. The CDR3 nucleotides are TGCGCCAGCAGCCAAGAAAGCGACCTCCCCTACGAGCAGTACTTC. The encoded protein is CASSQESDLPYEQYF.

This chain joins TRBV18 and TRBJ2-4, with D possibly matching TRBD1 (6 bases). This CDR3 has 15 residues. Trimming left V 2 bases short and J 2 bases short, with 10 bases between. The V gene's germline CDR1 is KGHSH and CDR2 LQKENI. The CDR3 loop is CASSPNGTTKNIQYF. CDR3 in DNA: TGTGCCAGCTCACCAAATGGGACAACCAAAAACATTCAGTACTTC.

The genes are TRBV28 and TRBJ2-7; D is possibly TRBD2 (6 bases). Germline CDR1 reads MDHEN; CDR2 reads SYDVKM. The CDR3 runs to 13 residues. Trimming cost V 5 bases and J 7 bases, with 15 bases left between them. DNA for the CDR3: TGTGCCAGCAGTCTCCGGGAGATGAGGGAGCAGTACTTC. It encodes CASSLREMREQYF.

V gene TRBV27 combines with J gene TRBJ1-2; D unclear. V was pared by 5 bases and J by 7 bases, with 26 bases between. Per the germline V gene, CDR1 is MNHEY and CDR2 is SMNVEV (reference sequence). The CDR3 covers 17 residues. For the CDR3, the DNA is TGTGCCAGCAGTCCAAAGCCCTCGGGAGTTTTCAAGGGTGGCTACACCTTC. The encoded protein is CASSPKPSGVFKGGYTF.

The chain is built from TRBV5-1 and TRBJ2-3; 13 bases are shared with TRBD2. V shed 4 bases and J 0 bases; nucleotides not matched to a gene: 8. The CDR3 covers 18 residues. Per germline, CDR1 SGHRS and CDR2 YFSETQ. The CDR3 here is CASSGGTSGDPSTDTQYF. The CDR3 coding sequence is TGCGCCAGCAGCGGGGGGACTAGCGGGGACCCTAGCACAGATACGCAGTATTTT.

Only one count was recorded for this clone. The chain has TRBV7-8 and TRBJ1-4; D is possibly TRBD1 (5 bases). The V end lost 3 bases, the J end lost 7 bases, and 12 bases lay between the germline ends. Germline CDR1 reads SGHVS; CDR2 reads FQNEAQ. The CDR3 sequence is 14 residues long. Written as DNA, the CDR3 is TGTGCCAGCAGCTTTTACCGGGACGGTGAAAAACTGTTTTTT. Protein product: CASSFYRDGEKLFF. Together with reference TRBV7-8 and TRBJ1-4, the CDR3 gives the full variable domain: GAGVSQSPRYKVAKRGQDVALRCDPISGHVSLFWYQQALGQGPEFLTYFQNEAQLDKSGLPSDRFFAERPEGSVSTLKIQRTQQEDSAVYLCASSFYRDGEKLFFGSGTQLSVL.

The CDR3 here is CAWCPAAYEQYF. The CDR3 nucleotides read TGTGCCTGGTGCCCAGCGGCGTACGAGCAGTACTTC. The chain carries TRBV30 and TRBJ2-7; a weak D match, TRBD2 (5 bases). The germline V gene has CDR1 GTSNPN and CDR2 SVGIG (reference sequence). Trimming left V 5 bases short and J 4 bases short, with 12 bases between. CDR3 size: 12 residues.

This clone was seen only once. This chain connects TRBV19 to TRBJ1-5; 8 positions match TRBD1. With V trimmed by 3 bases and J by 2 bases, 0 bases remained unmatched. Germline V gene lookup returns CDR1 LNHDA and CDR2 SQIVND (reference sequence). The CDR3 sequence is 14 residues long. CDR3 sequence: CASSMDRGNQPQHF. The CDR3 DNA reads TGTGCCAGTAGTATGGACAGGGGCAATCAGCCCCAGCATTTT.